These T cell receptor beta chains were read from a single sample in a study of blood T cell repertoires in COVID-19. This table comes from immunoSEQ multiplex PCR, and its TCRdb copy is limited to in-frame clones, with some not included. This sample has about 230,000 clones, with around 78% found just once. The sequencing sample was made of peripheral blood. All receptors come from a woman in her 70s with active or convalescent COVID-19. CDR3s leave out the opening cysteine and the closing phenylalanine or tryptophan. A D gene is named only where the DNA matches it firmly.

d_call | cdr3_length | j_call | v_call | cdr3_aa
. | 14 | TRBJ2-2 | TRBV5-1 | ASSLETVSNTGELF
. | 15 | TRBJ2-2 | TRBV12-5 | ASGLVESWEDTGELF
. | 11 | TRBJ2-1 | TRBV11-3 | ASSFGPGNEQF
TRBD2 | 14 | TRBJ2-1 | TRBV24-1 | ATSDPTRGGHNEQF
. | 13 | TRBJ2-3 | TRBV18 | ASSPSSVSTDTQY
. | 13 | TRBJ2-1 | TRBV19 | ATHSWGESYNEQF
. | 14 | TRBJ2-3 | TRBV4-1 | ASSQASRGVGDTQY
TRBD1 | 12 | TRBJ1-2 | TRBV10-3 | AISESPRDRPFT
. | 12 | TRBJ2-3 | TRBV27 | ASSPVPGTDTQY
TRBD1 | 12 | TRBJ1-5 | TRBV7-2 | ASSPDRADQPQH
. | 12 | TRBJ2-3 | TRBV6-5 | ASRRPEVADTQY
. | 12 | TRBJ1-2 | TRBV7-2 | ASSLNVGSYGYT
TRBD1 | 14 | TRBJ1-2 | TRBV29-1 | SVERRGQGFSYGYT
. | 13 | TRBJ1-2 | TRBV19 | ASSITGNANYGYT
. | 12 | TRBJ1-1 | TRBV6-6 | ASSYGRMNTEAF
. | 11 | TRBJ1-2 | TRBV30 | AWSVLQGQGYT
. | 9 | TRBJ1-4 | TRBV2 | ASRENEKLF
TRBD2 | 13 | TRBJ2-2 | TRBV29-1 | SAAVTSGNTGELF
. | 10 | TRBJ1-2 | TRBV2 | ASSVAEEGYT
TRBD2 | 11 | TRBJ2-1 | TRBV6-5 | ASQRDSYNEQF
. | 12 | TRBJ1-2 | TRBV7-8 | ASSLAMSGNGYT
. | 13 | TRBJ1-2 | TRBV7-9 | ASSLDGLTNYGYT
. | 13 | TRBJ1-3 | TRBV19 | ASWSQGHPGNTIY
TRBD1 | 12 | TRBJ1-2 | TRBV20-1 | SASPTGVGYGYT
. | 13 | TRBJ2-3 | TRBV7-8 | ASSLRSVGTDTQY
. | 13 | TRBJ1-5 | TRBV2 | ASSEGGGGSWPQH
TRBD2 | 11 | TRBJ2-7 | TRBV6-6 | ASISAGGNEQY
. | 12 | TRBJ1-4 | TRBV19 | ASNLPGSNEKLF
TRBD2 | 15 | TRBJ2-2 | TRBV5-4 | ASSLVSGTTNTGELF
. | 9 | TRBJ2-1 | TRBV2 | ASSRTTEQF
. | 9 | TRBJ2-7 | TRBV10-3 | AIATNYEQY
TRBD2 | 14 | TRBJ2-7 | TRBV28 | ASSFAGTSGSYEQY
TRBD1 | 12 | TRBJ1-2 | TRBV27 | ASSLVGTGYGYT
TRBD1 | 13 | TRBJ1-4 | TRBV24-1 | ATSDAGQGDEKLF
TRBD2 | 14 | TRBJ2-3 | TRBV13 | ASSPPGLRETDTQY
. | 13 | TRBJ2-1 | TRBV18 | ASSPRSGAYNEQF
TRBD1 | 12 | TRBJ1-5 | TRBV2 | ASQQGSGNQPQH
TRBD2 | 16 | TRBJ2-7 | TRBV15 | ATSKRGLAGVGKGEQY
. | 13 | TRBJ1-4 | TRBV5-1 | ASSLTGTPDEKLF
TRBD1 | 15 | TRBJ1-5 | TRBV7-9 | ASSKTAGTGVGQPQH
. | 14 | TRBJ1-1 | TRBV14 | ASSQELLGVYTEAF
TRBD1 | 11 | TRBJ1-2 | TRBV5-1 | ASSSQGDYGYT
TRBD1 | 14 | TRBJ2-2 | TRBV29-1 | SAHTSGGRGSGELF
. | 16 | TRBJ2-6 | TRBV4-1 | ASSHFYQVAGGANVLT
TRBD2 | 12 | TRBJ2-3 | TRBV6-5 | ASSTGGNTDTQY
. | 10 | TRBJ2-7 | TRBV5-1 | ASSLGHYEQY
. | 11 | TRBJ2-1 | TRBV6-5 | ASRRVLGNEQF
TRBD2 | 13 | TRBJ2-7 | TRBV6-6 | ASSYLAGGSYEQY